This T cell receptor (beta chain) was sequenced in a study of blood T cells in healthy people across ages. For this clonotype: The junction does not match germline at one end; this may be a read error.

Then a second PCR, running about 7 to 11 cycles, was carried out with a sample-barcoded 5' primer and a J-beta primer mix. Using its own MiXCR run on the 5' RACE reads, TCRdb lists one record per CDR3 protein. The data contain approximately 810,000 distinct CDR3 sequences, roughly 34% of them singletons. This CDR3 spans 17 amino acids. Germline V gives CDR1 DFQATT, CDR2 SNEGSKA (reference sequence). The clonotype originates from a young man in good health. Sequencing used blood. V and J are TRBV20-1 and TRBJ2-2; D possibly corresponds to TRBD1 (5 bases). CDR3 protein: CNARVPDSLANTGELFF. CDR3 sequence (DNA): TGCAATGCTAGAGTGCCTGACAGCCTCGCGAACACCGGGGAGCTGTTTTTT.